Included here is one T cell receptor (beta chain) sequence, with context. The data stem from a study of CD8 T cells in Susac syndrome. The sequenced target, TCR beta, came from blood CD8+ and CD4+ T cells. Through negative isolation, CD4+ and CD8+ T cells were obtained, while TEMRA cells were enriched using FACS. Random hexamers were used to reverse transcribe roughly 0.45 to 1 ug of RNA. An immunoSEQ multiplex PCR amplified TCR beta CDR3 over 54 Vbeta and 13 Jbeta. TCRdb ran MiXCR on the immunoSEQ multiplex PCR reads and lists one entry per CDR3 protein. The sample lists around 170,000 distinct CDR3 sequences, 85% to 95% occurring once. CDR3 length equals 15 residues. The germline V and J ends were trimmed by 0 bases and 8 bases, with 14 bases remaining between them. CDR1 MGHRA and CDR2 YSYEKL come from the germline V gene.

The chain joins TRBV4-1 to TRBJ2-1; no firm D call. Sequencing was done on a sample of CD8+ T cells from PBMCs. This TCR was recovered from a human donor with multiple sclerosis. The CDR3 sequence is CASSQDLPRGYEQFF. As DNA, the CDR3 is TGCGCCAGCAGCCAAGATCTACCGCGTGGTTATGAGCAGTTCTTC.